A single sample gave rise to the 20 T cell receptor beta chains below, sequenced in a study of blood T cell repertoires in COVID-19. Data came from immunoSEQ multiplex PCR; TCRdb stores just in-frame clones and leaves some out. The table has about 170,000 clones, just under 90% seen once; the top ten hold roughly 3.3%. Sequences were obtained from peripheral blood. These receptors were collected from a man between 18 and 29 years old with active or convalescent COVID-19.

The rearrangement uses TRBV7-2 and TRBJ2-3; no definite D call. This CDR3 is built from 15 residues. Trimming shortened V by 1 base and J by 3 bases, and 11 bases separated the two germline ends. Germline CDR1 SGHTA, CDR2 FQGNSA. CDR3: CASSLEQSKTDTQYF. CDR3 sequence (DNA): TGTGCCAGCAGCTTAGAACAGTCAAAGACAGATACGCAGTATTTT.

The chain employs TRBV6-1 and TRBJ1-2, with D uncertain. CDR3 length equals 14 residues. Between the trimmed V and J ends, which lost 6 bases and 2 bases, there was a span of 13 bases. CDR1 and CDR2 from the germline V gene are MNHNS and SASEGT. CDR3 residues: CASSERVANYGYTF. The DNA for the CDR3 is TGTGCCAGCAGCGAACGGGTCGCGAACTATGGCTACACCTTC.

This clone has just one count. CDR3 DNA: TGTGCCTGGAGGGGACAGGTGAACACTGAAGCTTTCTTT. It yields the protein CAWRGQVNTEAFF. This chain uses TRBV30 with TRBJ1-1; 8 bases map to TRBD1. The CDR3 loop spans 13 amino acids. Germline CDR1 reads GTSNPN; CDR2 reads SVGIG (reference sequence). Trimming cost V 3 bases and J 0 bases; bases outside gene matches: 0. Filled out from reference TRBV30 and TRBJ1-1, the complete variable domain reads SQTIHQWPATLVQPVGSPLSLECTVEGTSNPNLYWYRQAAGRGLQLLFYSVGIGQISSEVPQNLSASRPQDRQFILSSKKLLLSDSGFYLCAWRGQVNTEAFFGQGTRLTVV.

The V call is TRBV6-4, the J call TRBJ1-5, with a tentative D call TRBD1 (6 bases). Deletions cut 6 bases from V and 4 bases from J, with 13 bases between. The germline V gene encodes CDR1 MRHNA and CDR2 SNTAGT. There are 14 residues in the CDR3. The CDR3 here is CASSVDRTNQPQHF. The CDR3 coding sequence is TGTGCCAGCAGCGTAGACAGGACAAATCAGCCCCAGCATTTT.

The rearrangement links TRBV19 to TRBJ2-5; TRBD2 agrees at 12 bases. Germline V gene lookup returns CDR1 LNHDA and CDR2 SQIVND (reference sequence). The junction had 9 bases not matched to a gene; V was cut back by 4 bases and J by 3 bases. The length of the CDR3 is 17 residues. The CDR3 bases are TGTGCCAGTAGTACCCTAGCGGGAGGGCCGTTCGAAGAGACCCAGTACTTC. Amino acid sequence: CASSTLAGGPFEETQYF.

The J gene is TRBJ1-1, the V gene TRBV12-2; the listed D gene, TRBD1, was not tested against the DNA. TRBV12-2 is flagged as a pseudogene. The CDR3 is made up of 20 amino acids. CDR3 residues: CASRGKNIPTRQGGHTEAFF. The CDR3 nucleotides are TGTGCAAGTCGCGGTAAAAACATACCGACCAGACAGGGCGGGCACACTGAAGCTTTCTTT.

In DNA, the CDR3 is TGTGCCAGCAGAGTCGACAACGCCGATCAGTTCTTC. Protein sequence: CASRVDNADQFF. The J gene is TRBJ2-1, the V gene TRBV7-9; no firm D call. V dropped 6 bases and J dropped 13 bases, with 16 bases sitting between them. Germline V lookup: CDR1 SEHNR, CDR2 FQNEAQ (reference sequence). This CDR3 spans 12 amino acids.

V and J are TRBV11-2 and TRBJ1-2, with D unclear. CDR3 length: 13 amino acids. CDR1 is SGHAT, CDR2 FQNNGV, per germline. Trimming removed 3 bases from V and 3 bases from J, with 8 bases in between. Written as DNA, the CDR3 is TGTGCCAGCAGCTTTGGGCAGGACTATGGCTACACCTTC. This encodes CASSFGQDYGYTF.

V is TRBV27 and J is TRBJ1-3, with D perhaps TRBD1 (5 bases). Looked up from germline, CDR1 is MNHEY and CDR2 is SMNVEV (reference sequence). This CDR3 is built from 17 residues. V dropped 6 bases and J dropped 0 bases, with 18 bases sitting between them. CDR3 in amino acids: CASSPAGGTISGNTIYF. In nucleotides, the CDR3 is TGTGCCAGCAGCCCCGCCGGAGGGACTATCTCTGGAAACACCATATATTTT.

In its sample, this clone was seen once. V gene TRBV6-1 combines with J gene TRBJ1-1, with 8 positions matching TRBD1. CDR1 is MNHNS and CDR2 is SASEGT in the germline V gene. This CDR3 has 13 amino acids. V was pared by 3 bases and J by 7 bases, with 4 bases of the junction left unmatched. As DNA, the CDR3 is TGTGCCAGCAGTGACAGGGGGCGGGGTGAAGCTTTCTTT. Residues: CASSDRGRGEAFF.

V and J are TRBV14 and TRBJ2-1; the D is unclear. V was shortened by 8 bases and J by 0 bases, with 11 bases between the two germline ends. The germline gives CDR1 SGHDN, CDR2 FVKESK. CDR3 length: 14 residues. The CDR3 sequence: CASSAWSSYNEQFF. CDR3 nucleotides: TGTGCCAGCTCTGCCTGGAGCTCCTACAATGAGCAGTTCTTC.

A few counts support this clone. V usage is TRBV10-3 and J usage is TRBJ1-3; a weak D match, TRBD1 (6 bases). Trimming left V 0 bases short and J 5 bases short, with 8 bases between. This CDR3 contains 14 residues. Looked up from germline, CDR1 is ENHRY and CDR2 is SYGVKD. This CDR3 reads CAISESTGRNTIYF. CDR3 nucleotide sequence: TGTGCCATCAGTGAGTCCACAGGGAGAAACACCATATATTTT.

V gene TRBV28 combines with J gene TRBJ1-1; D is uncertain. The V end was cut by 5 bases, the J end by 7 bases, with 8 bases between. The CDR3 runs to 11 residues. Germline values: CDR1 MDHEN, CDR2 SYDVKM. As DNA, the CDR3 is TGTGCCAGCAGTACTGGAGTTGAAGCTTTCTTT. It specifies CASSTGVEAFF.

V usage is TRBV9 and J usage is TRBJ2-3, with TRBD1 matching over 7 bases. Per germline, CDR1 SGDLS and CDR2 YYNGEE. The CDR3 consists of 14 residues. J lost 4 bases, V lost 4 bases, and 6 bases had no gene match. The CDR3 protein is CASSPAQGADTQYF. As DNA, the CDR3 is TGTGCCAGCAGCCCGGCCCAGGGGGCAGATACGCAGTATTTT. Filled out from reference TRBV9 and TRBJ2-3, the complete variable domain reads DSGVTQTPKHLITATGQRVTLRCSPRSGDLSVYWYQQSLDQGLQFLIQYYNGEERAKGNILERFSAQQFPDLHSELNLSSLELGDSALYFCASSPAQGADTQYFGPGTRLTVL.

V and J are TRBV5-4 and TRBJ2-1, with D uncertain. Trimming removed 4 bases at V and 5 bases at J, with 13 bases between. The CDR3 is 14 residues long. Germline loops: CDR1 SGHNT, CDR2 YYREEE (reference sequence). The CDR3 reads CASSPPTRNNEQFF. Written as DNA, the CDR3 is TGTGCCAGCAGCCCCCCGACCAGGAACAATGAGCAGTTCTTC.

The chain couples TRBV29-1 to TRBJ2-1; D gene uncertain. Deletions cut 5 bases from V and 6 bases from J, with 14 bases between. The CDR3 consists of 13 residues. Germline-derived CDR1 and CDR2 are SQVTM and ANQGSEA. The CDR3 reads CSVCVVIGNEQFF. The CDR3 coding sequence is TGCAGCGTTTGCGTGGTTATTGGCAATGAGCAGTTCTTC.

The chain couples TRBV5-1 to TRBJ2-7; 9 bases align to TRBD1. Germline values: CDR1 SGHRS, CDR2 YFSETQ. This CDR3 contains 14 residues. Unmatched junction bases numbered 4, after V lost 5 bases and J lost 1 base. The CDR3 reads CASRRTGDSYEQYV. CDR3 coding DNA: TGCGCCAGCAGACGGACAGGGGATTCCTACGAGCAGTACGTC.

The rearrangement uses TRBV28 and TRBJ1-2; 8 bases are a match to TRBD1. Trimming took 5 bases from V and 3 from J; bases not matched to a gene: 8. Looked up from germline, CDR1 is MDHEN and CDR2 is SYDVKM. CDR3 length: 15 residues. CDR3 in amino acids: CASSRPGQGDYGYTF. In nucleotides, the CDR3 is TGTGCCAGCAGTCGTCCAGGACAGGGTGACTATGGCTACACCTTC.

This clone was seen once. The J gene is TRBJ2-6, the V gene TRBV28, with unresolved D. The V and J ends lost 3 bases and 0 bases respectively, with 9 bases between them. The CDR3 loop spans 16 amino acids. CDR1 MDHEN and CDR2 SYDVKM come from the germline V gene. The CDR3 DNA sequence: TGTGCCAGCAGTTTGGTAGTAAGCTCTGGGGCCAACGTCCTGACTTTC. Residues: CASSLVVSSGANVLTF. Full variable domain (rest looked up from reference TRBV28 and TRBJ2-6): DVKVTQSSRYLVKRTGEKVFLECVQDMDHENMFWYRQDPGLGLRLIYFSYDVKMKEKGDIPEGYSVSREKKERFSLILESASTNQTSMYLCASSLVVSSGANVLTFGAGSRLTVL.

This clone was counted a single time. The V gene is TRBV5-4, the J gene TRBJ2-7; D not resolved. Trimming stripped 0 bases from V and 5 bases from J, with 9 bases between. CDR1 SGHNT and CDR2 YYREEE come from the germline V gene (reference sequence). The CDR3 extends over 13 amino acids. The DNA for the CDR3 is TGTGCCAGCAGCTTGGGGCTGTTGGACGAGCAGTACTTC. Its protein is CASSLGLLDEQYF. Together with reference TRBV5-4 and TRBJ2-7, the CDR3 gives the full variable domain: ETGVTQSPTHLIKTRGQQVTLRCSSQSGHNTVSWYQQALGQGPQFIFQYYREEENGRGNFPPRFSGLQFPNYSSELNVNALELDDSALYLCASSLGLLDEQYFGPGTRLTVT.